The present T cell receptor beta chain was sequenced within a study of graft-versus-host responses after intestinal transplantation. Background on the study: Recipients across the board were started on anti-thymocyte globulin induction, then kept on tacrolimus and steroids for around 3 years.

Findings and limits, study-wide: Peak circulating GvH clone levels were associated with early post-transplant HvG declines. There were GvH clones found in recipient marrow, and some of them appeared first in ileum or blood.

Plating of 200,000 CFSE-labeled responder cells was done together with 200,000 irradiated, violet-dye-labeled stimulator cells. CDR3 size: 13 residues. Between the trimmed V and J ends, which lost 2 bases and 3 bases, there was a span of 7 bases. Germline CDR1 is LGHNA and CDR2 is YSLEER. Using immunoSEQ multiplex PCR, the repertoire was profiled, and TCRdb retains in-frame clones only, with some absent. The profile shows about 9,700 clones, 31% of them singletons. The TCR comes from a human patient who was an organ donor for intestinal transplantation. V and J are TRBV4-3 and TRBJ1-1; D unclear. The material sequenced was alloreactive CD4+ T cells from a mixed lymphocyte reaction culture, taken before transplantation. The subset is: CFSE-low proliferating T cells sorted from roughly six-day pre-transplant mixed lymphocyte reaction (GvH or HvG direction). The CDR3 region is CASSQWGDTEAFF. As DNA, the CDR3 is TGCGCCAGCAGCCAATGGGGAGACACTGAAGCTTTCTTT.